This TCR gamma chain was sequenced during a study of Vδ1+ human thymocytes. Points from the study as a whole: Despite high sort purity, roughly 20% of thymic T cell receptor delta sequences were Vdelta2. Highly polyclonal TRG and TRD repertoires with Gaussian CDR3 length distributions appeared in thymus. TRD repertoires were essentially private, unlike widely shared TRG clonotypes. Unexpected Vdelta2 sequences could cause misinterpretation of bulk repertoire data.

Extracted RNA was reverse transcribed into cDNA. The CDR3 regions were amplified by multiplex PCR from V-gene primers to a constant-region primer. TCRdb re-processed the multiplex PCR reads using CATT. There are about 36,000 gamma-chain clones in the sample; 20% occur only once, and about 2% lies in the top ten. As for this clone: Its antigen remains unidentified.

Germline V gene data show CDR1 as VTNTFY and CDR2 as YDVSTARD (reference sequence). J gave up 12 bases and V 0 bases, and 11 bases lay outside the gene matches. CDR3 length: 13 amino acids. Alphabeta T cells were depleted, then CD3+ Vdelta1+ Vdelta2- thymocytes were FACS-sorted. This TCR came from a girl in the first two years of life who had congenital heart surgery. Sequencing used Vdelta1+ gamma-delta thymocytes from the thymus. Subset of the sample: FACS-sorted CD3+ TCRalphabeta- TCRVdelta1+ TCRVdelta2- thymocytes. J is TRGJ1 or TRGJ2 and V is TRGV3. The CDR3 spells CATWDRRGESKLF. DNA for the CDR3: TGTGCCACCTGGGACAGGCGTGGTGAGTCGAAACTCTTT.